This T cell receptor (beta chain) came from a study of shared clonotypes between healthy human individuals. TCRdb's table, derived via immunoSEQ multiplex PCR, lists solely in-frame clones and lacks some. The sample has some 1.5 million clones; around 97% are singletons. V shed 3 bases and J shed 4 bases, with 6 bases lying between them. Germline V gene data show CDR1 as SGHVS and CDR2 as FQNEAQ. CDR3 length: 12 residues. Donors comprised only Caucasian adults living in Nashville, Tennessee. V and J are TRBV7-8 and TRBJ1-1, with D uncertain. This clonotype originated in a man aged 30 to 45 in good health. The material sequenced was naive CD4+ T cells sorted from blood. The subset: CD45RA+ positively selected. This CDR3 is CASSFQATEAFF. Here the CDR3 DNA reads TGTGCCAGCAGCTTCCAGGCCACTGAAGCTTTCTTT.